The next 18 T cell receptor beta chains were all read from a single sample in a study of neurological immune-mediated disorders (dated by TCRdb to between 2018 and 2020). The receptor library was made with 5' RACE. TCRdb records Illumina HiSeq 2500 as the sequencer. TCRdb ran its own pipeline on the public reads, namely fastp trimming at Q25 and MiXCR clone calling, and kept in-frame beta chains. Every CDR3 protein is listed once, alongside the most common genes and DNA of its rows. In this sample the table shows roughly 80,000 distinct CDR3 sequences, about a tenth of which occur a single time. Clones ranked in the top ten supply about 2% of the sample. The specimen sequenced was PBMCs. These receptors were collected from a man in his forties in good health.

This clonotype was detected only a few times. The CDR3 sequence: CAIAGGIGPEETQYF. CDR3 nucleotides: TGTGCCATCGCCGGGGGTATCGGCCCGGAGGAGACCCAGTACTTC. The rearrangement links TRBV10-3 to TRBJ2-5, with TRBD2 as a possible D gene (6 bases). The CDR3 is 15 amino acids. The V end was cut by 8 bases, the J end by 5 bases, with 21 bases between. The V gene's germline CDR1 is ENHRY and CDR2 SYGVKD.

This clonotype has ten or more counts. The V gene is TRBV6-5, the J gene TRBJ2-7; TRBD1 matches 8 bases. V trimming: 0 bases; J trimming: 7 bases; junction bases outside the gene matches: 17. CDR3 size: 18 residues. CDR1 MNHEY and CDR2 SVGAGI come from the germline V gene. CDR3 amino acids: CASSYSRGAGQGAGEQYF. The CDR3 DNA reads TGTGCCAGCAGTTACTCGAGGGGTGCAGGGCAGGGGGCCGGTGAGCAGTACTTC.

Many counts were recorded for this clonotype. CDR3 sequence (DNA): TGTGCCAGCAGCGATGGGACTAGCGGGGGGGGTTGGACAGATACGCAGTATTTT. Translation: CASSDGTSGGGWTDTQYF. The rearrangement joins TRBV7-2 to TRBJ2-3, with TRBD2 matching 16 bases. Germline loops: CDR1 SGHTA, CDR2 FQGNSA. The V gene end was trimmed by 5 bases and the J gene end by 3 bases; junction bases not matched to a gene: 8. The CDR3 has 18 amino acids.

This clonotype was counted ten times or more. The chain combines TRBV29-1 with TRBJ1-2, with 10 bases matching TRBD1. V was pared by 3 bases and J by 4 bases, with 8 bases of the junction left unmatched. The CDR3 length is 15 residues. CDR1 and CDR2 from the germline V gene are SQVTM and ANQGSEA. DNA of the CDR3: TGCAGCGTTGAGGACAGGGGGAGAGGAAGCTATGGCTACACCTTC. It translates to CSVEDRGRGSYGYTF. Supplemented by reference TRBV29-1 and TRBJ1-2, the full variable domain reads SAVISQKPSRDICQRGTSLTIQCQVDSQVTMMFWYRQQPGQSLTLIATANQGSEATYESGFVIDKFPISRPNLTFSTLTVSNMSPEDSSIYLCSVEDRGRGSYGYTFGSGTRLTVV.

Many counts were recorded for this clonotype. The rearrangement uses TRBV18 and TRBJ2-5; 7 nucleotides agree with TRBD1. The CDR3 runs 16 residues. Per the germline V gene, CDR1 is KGHSH and CDR2 is LQKENI. The junction had 10 bases not matched to a gene; V was cut back by 2 bases and J by 4 bases. As DNA, the CDR3 is TGTGCCAGCTCACCATCTAACAGGGGCGGAGGAGAGACCCAGTACTTC. This translates into CASSPSNRGGGETQYF.

This clonotype showed up many times. V and J are TRBV12-3 or TRBV12-4 and TRBJ1-5, with D possibly TRBD1 on 5 matching bases. The CDR3 extends over 15 amino acids. The ends were cut back, 2 bases at V and 4 bases at J, with 12 bases in the middle. The CDR3 region has the DNA TGTGCCAGCAGTTTATGGGACGCCCTTAATCAGCCCCAGCATTTT. It specifies CASSLWDALNQPQHF.

This clonotype was counted many times. The chain has TRBV6-5 and TRBJ1-5, with a weak D call TRBD1 (6 bases). The V and J ends lost 6 bases and 1 base respectively, with 19 bases between them. The CDR3 contains 17 residues. Germline V gene data show CDR1 as MNHEY and CDR2 as SVGAGI. The CDR3 DNA follows: TGTGCCAGCAGGCGCGACGGAACAGGGACAAGCAATCAGCCCCAGCATTTT. This codes for CASRRDGTGTSNQPQHF.

This clonotype was counted many times. The CDR3 region has the DNA TGTGCCACCAGTGATTTGGGGAAAGCCACTTGGGGCACAGATACGCAGTATTTT. Amino acid sequence: CATSDLGKATWGTDTQYF. This sequence joins TRBV24-1 and TRBJ2-3, with D hard to call. Trimming left V 0 bases short and J 1 base short, with 16 bases between. The CDR3 covers 18 residues. CDR1 is KGHDR, CDR2 SFDVKD, per germline.

This clonotype was observed at least ten times. In DNA, the CDR3 is TGTGCCAGCAGCCTGGGACAGAACTACGAGCAGTACTTC. Its translation is CASSLGQNYEQYF. The chain combines TRBV11-2 with TRBJ2-7; 7 bases agree with TRBD1. V shed 5 bases, J shed 3 bases, and the junction held 4 bases outside the gene matches. CDR1 SGHAT and CDR2 FQNNGV come from the germline V gene. This CDR3 comprises 13 residues.

This clonotype came up many times. The chain carries TRBV29-1 and TRBJ2-1; 8 bases agree with TRBD2. CDR1 SQVTM and CDR2 ANQGSEA come from the germline V gene. With 7 bases clipped from V and 8 bases from J, the junction kept 10 bases outside the gene matches. This CDR3 comprises 13 residues. The CDR3 region has the DNA TGCAGCGCCTCTAGCGGGTGGAAGGATGAGCAGTTCTTC. This gives the protein CSASSGWKDEQFF.

This clonotype was counted many times. The chain carries TRBV11-2 and TRBJ2-2; 7 bases fit TRBD1. The CDR3 is made up of 15 amino acids. J was trimmed by 5 bases and V by 1 base; bases with no gene match: 4. The V gene's germline CDR1 is SGHAT and CDR2 FQNNGV. The CDR3: CASSLAGGVTGELFF. CDR3 sequence (DNA): TGTGCCAGCAGCTTAGCAGGGGGAGTAACCGGGGAGCTGTTTTTT.

This clonotype was picked up a small number of times. V gene TRBV7-9 combines with J gene TRBJ2-3; D might be TRBD1 (5 bases). The CDR3 consists of 13 residues. Trimming took off 5 bases at V and 5 bases at J, with 11 bases between the two ends. Germline assignment: CDR1 SEHNR and CDR2 FQNEAQ (reference sequence). CDR3 residues: CASSLRVEDTQYF. The CDR3 DNA is TGTGCCAGCAGCCTCAGGGTTGAAGATACGCAGTATTTT.

This clonotype was picked up many times. V is TRBV14 and J is TRBJ2-1, with a weak D call TRBD2 (6 bases). This CDR3 has 14 amino acids. Trimming took off 3 bases at V and 8 bases at J, with 14 bases between the two ends. CDR1 and CDR2 from the germline V gene are SGHDN and FVKESK. For the CDR3, the DNA is TGTGCCAGCAGCCAGGTCGGGGGAGTTTATGAGCAGTTCTTC. It translates to CASSQVGGVYEQFF. The complete variable domain, with remaining parts taken from reference TRBV14 and TRBJ2-1, reads EAGVTQFPSHSVIEKGQTVTLRCDPISGHDNLYWYRRVMGKEIKFLLHFVKESKQDESGMPNNRFLAERTGGTYSTLKVQPAELEDSGVYFCASSQVGGVYEQFFGPGTRLTVL.

The V call is TRBV12-3 or TRBV12-4, the J call TRBJ2-2; 7 positions agree with TRBD1. The CDR3 extends over 13 amino acids. J lost 5 bases, V lost 8 bases, and 5 bases had no gene match. The CDR3 protein is CASEGARTGELFF. The CDR3 DNA follows: TGTGCCAGCGAGGGGGCGCGAACCGGGGAGCTGTTTTTT.

This clonotype came up many times. The chain recombines TRBV7-2 with TRBJ2-7; D may match TRBD1 or TRBD2 (5 bases each). Germline V gene data show CDR1 as SGHTA and CDR2 as FQGNSA. This CDR3 comprises 15 residues. Trimming removed 1 base at V and 2 bases at J, with 12 bases between. As DNA, the CDR3 is TGTGCCAGCAGCTTAGAATGGGTGGGGGCCTACGAGCAGTACTTC. Translated, it gives CASSLEWVGAYEQYF.

Many counts were recorded for this clonotype. V usage is TRBV6-1 and J usage is TRBJ1-5; D unclear. The V end was cut by 4 bases, the J end by 0 bases, with 10 bases between. The CDR3 loop spans 15 amino acids. CDR1 MNHNS and CDR2 SASEGT come from the germline V gene. CDR3 sequence: CASSVPVLSNQPQHF. The DNA for the CDR3 is TGTGCCAGCAGTGTGCCGGTCCTTAGCAATCAGCCCCAGCATTTT.

This clonotype was picked up many times. V usage is TRBV19 and J usage is TRBJ1-5, with D hard to call. The CDR3 runs 14 residues. Trimming took 4 bases from V and 0 from J, leaving 7 bases between them. Looked up from germline, CDR1 is LNHDA and CDR2 is SQIVND (reference sequence). The CDR3 nucleotides are TGTGCCAGTAGTAATTTTAATAGCAATCAGCCCCAGCATTTT. The encoded protein is CASSNFNSNQPQHF.

In this sample, this clonotype turned up many times. The gene calls are TRBV3-1 and TRBJ2-1; D gene unclear. Germline V gene data show CDR1 as LGHDT and CDR2 as YNNKEL (reference sequence). Trimming left V 3 bases short and J 9 bases short, with 9 bases between. CDR3 length: 12 residues. This CDR3 reads CASSHRTGEQFF. The CDR3 nucleotides are TGTGCCAGCAGCCACCGGACCGGTGAGCAGTTCTTC.